Listed here is a single T cell receptor (beta chain). Its antigen remains unidentified. These data originate in a study of OX40 agonist ivuxolimab in advanced cancers. At the level of the study: Therapy given before enrollment (anti-PD-1, anti-PD-L1 or anti-CTLA-4) was allowed, and 40% to 45% had some.

The germline gives CDR1 MNHNS, CDR2 SASEGT. The CDR3 runs 16 residues. Trimming pared 4 bases from V and 0 bases from J, leaving 13 bases between. Method: immunoSEQ multiplex PCR; TCRdb's copy keeps in-frame clones and lacks some. The repertoire includes approximately 64,000 clones, approximately 86% of them detected once, and 2.8% sits in the top ten. No patient had autoimmune disease or received systemic immunosuppression. The sampling schedule covered blood at baseline, cycle 4 day 1, and cycle 7 day 1. Overall study findings and caveats: By week 6 at 0.1 to 3.0 mg/kg, blood CD4+ and CD8+ T cells had expanded clonally.

This specimen was CD4+ or CD8+ T cells sorted from blood, taken in a trial of the OX40 agonist ivuxolimab. This rearrangement joins TRBV6-1 to TRBJ2-1; D is uncertain. The origin of this receptor is an adult with an advanced solid tumor such as melanoma, head and neck, liver or kidney cancer. This CDR3 reads CASSAGPDSSYNEQFF. Written as DNA, the CDR3 is TGTGCCAGCAGTGCCGGGCCAGATAGCTCCTACAATGAGCAGTTCTTC.